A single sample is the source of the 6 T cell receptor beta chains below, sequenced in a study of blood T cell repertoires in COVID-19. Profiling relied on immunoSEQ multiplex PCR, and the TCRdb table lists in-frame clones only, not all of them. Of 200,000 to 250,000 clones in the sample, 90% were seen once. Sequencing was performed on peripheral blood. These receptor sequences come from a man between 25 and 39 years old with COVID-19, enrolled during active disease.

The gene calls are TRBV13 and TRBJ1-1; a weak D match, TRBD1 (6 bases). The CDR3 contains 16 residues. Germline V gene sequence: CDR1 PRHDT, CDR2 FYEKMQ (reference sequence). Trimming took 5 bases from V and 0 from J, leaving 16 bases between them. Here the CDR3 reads CASSVWVRGMNTEAFF. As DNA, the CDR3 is TGTGCCAGCAGCGTCTGGGTCAGGGGAATGAACACTGAAGCTTTCTTT.

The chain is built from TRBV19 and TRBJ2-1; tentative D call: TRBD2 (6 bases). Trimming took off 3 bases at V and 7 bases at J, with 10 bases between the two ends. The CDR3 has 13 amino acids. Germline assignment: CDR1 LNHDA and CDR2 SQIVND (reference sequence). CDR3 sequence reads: CASSMTRRNEQFF. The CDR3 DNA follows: TGTGCCAGTAGTATGACTAGACGTAATGAGCAGTTCTTC.

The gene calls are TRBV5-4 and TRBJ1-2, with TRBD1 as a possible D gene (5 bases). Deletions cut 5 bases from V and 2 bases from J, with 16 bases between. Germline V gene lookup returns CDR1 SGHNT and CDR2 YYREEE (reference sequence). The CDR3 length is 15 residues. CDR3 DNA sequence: TGTGCCAGCAGTAGTAAAACGGGACTGAACTATGGCTACACCTTC. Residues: CASSSKTGLNYGYTF.

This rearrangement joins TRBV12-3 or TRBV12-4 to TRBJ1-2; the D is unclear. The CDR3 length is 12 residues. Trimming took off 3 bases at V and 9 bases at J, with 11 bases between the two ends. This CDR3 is CASSFLEASYTF. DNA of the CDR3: TGTGCCAGCAGTTTTTTGGAAGCGAGCTACACCTTC.

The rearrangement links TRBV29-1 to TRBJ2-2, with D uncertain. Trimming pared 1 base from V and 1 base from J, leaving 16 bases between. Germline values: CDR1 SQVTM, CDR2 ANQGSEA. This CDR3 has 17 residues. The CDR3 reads CSVEVGGRIGNTGELFF. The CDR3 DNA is TGCAGCGTTGAAGTTGGTGGCAGGATAGGGAACACCGGGGAGCTGTTTTTT.

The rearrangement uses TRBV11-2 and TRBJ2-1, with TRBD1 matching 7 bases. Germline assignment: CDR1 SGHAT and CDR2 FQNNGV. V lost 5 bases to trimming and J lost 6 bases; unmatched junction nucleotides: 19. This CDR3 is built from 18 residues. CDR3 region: CASSPGQRTPPGINEQFF. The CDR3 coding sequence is TGTGCCAGCAGCCCGGGACAGAGAACCCCTCCCGGAATCAATGAGCAGTTCTTC.